The 5 T cell receptor beta chains presented below share a single source sample, sequenced in a study of neurological immune-mediated disorders. TCRdb ran MiXCR on the 5' RACE reads and lists one entry per CDR3 protein. Of roughly 80,000 distinct CDR3 sequences listed, more than 15% are singletons. The material sequenced was PBMCs. The receptors originated from a woman aged 40 to 50 in good health.

This clonotype has ten or more counts. This chain connects TRBV6-2 or TRBV6-3 to TRBJ2-1; the D call may be TRBD1 or TRBD2 (6 bases each). V lost 10 bases and J 2 bases, leaving 12 bases between the germline ends. The CDR3 is 13 amino acids. Per the germline V gene, CDR1 is MNHEY and CDR2 is SVGEGT. The CDR3 nucleotides are TGTGCCACCTCCGGGGGCCCCTACAATGAGCAGTTCTTC. It encodes CATSGGPYNEQFF.

In its sample, this clonotype was seen many times. This chain links TRBV9 with TRBJ2-2; 8 bases align to TRBD2. The length of the CDR3 is 16 residues. With V trimmed by 4 bases and J by 2 bases, 7 bases remained unmatched. Germline CDR1 is SGDLS and CDR2 is YYNGEE. CDR3 protein: CASSPAGGGNTGELFF. As DNA, the CDR3 is TGTGCCAGCAGCCCGGCGGGGGGCGGCAACACCGGGGAGCTGTTTTTT.

This clonotype was detected many times. The chain uses TRBV4-3 and TRBJ1-6, with a possible D match to TRBD1 (6 bases). The CDR3 spans 14 residues. V gave up 1 base and J gave up 6 bases, with 7 bases separating them. Germline V gives CDR1 LGHNA, CDR2 YSLEER. CDR3 coding DNA: TGCGCCAGCAGCCAAGGAGGGGGTAATTCACCCCTCCACTTT. Its translation: CASSQGGGNSPLHF.

This clonotype came up many times. V is TRBV20-1 and J is TRBJ2-7; 14 bases agree with TRBD2. The CDR3 contains 13 residues. Germline V lookup: CDR1 DFQATT, CDR2 SNEGSKA (reference sequence). Trimming took 6 bases from V and 5 from J; bases not matched to a gene: 3. The CDR3 DNA is TGCAGTGCCCGACTAGCGGGGGGGGACGAGCAGTACTTC. This encodes CSARLAGGDEQYF.

This clonotype was picked up many times. The chain employs TRBV5-1 and TRBJ2-7, with 14 nucleotides matching TRBD2. From germline, CDR1 is SGHRS and CDR2 YFSETQ. The CDR3 is 18 residues long. V lost 2 bases to trimming and J lost 5 bases; unmatched junction nucleotides: 12. CDR3 amino acids: CASSFTRLAGGPPHEQYV. CDR3 DNA sequence: TGCGCCAGCAGCTTTACCCGACTAGCGGGGGGGCCCCCCCACGAGCAGTACGTC.